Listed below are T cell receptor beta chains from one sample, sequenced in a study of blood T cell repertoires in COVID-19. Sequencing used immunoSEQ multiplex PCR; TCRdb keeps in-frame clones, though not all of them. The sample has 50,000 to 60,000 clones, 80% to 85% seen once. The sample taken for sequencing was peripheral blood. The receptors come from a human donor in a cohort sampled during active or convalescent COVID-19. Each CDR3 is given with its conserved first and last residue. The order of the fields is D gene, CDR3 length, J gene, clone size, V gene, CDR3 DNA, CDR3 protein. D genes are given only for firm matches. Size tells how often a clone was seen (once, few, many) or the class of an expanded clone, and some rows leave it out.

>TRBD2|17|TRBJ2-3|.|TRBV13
TGTGCCAGCAGCTCCCCCCGTAGCGGGGGGGCCACAGATACGCAGTATTTT
CASSSPRSGGATDTQYF
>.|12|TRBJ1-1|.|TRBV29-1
TGCAGCGTTGGCGGAGTGAACACTGAAGCTTTCTTT
CSVGGVNTEAFF
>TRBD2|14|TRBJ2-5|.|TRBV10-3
TGTGCCATCAGTGAGACTAGCGGGGGGGAGACCCAGTACTTC
CAISETSGGETQYF
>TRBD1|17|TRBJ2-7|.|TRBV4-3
TGCGCCAGCAGCCAAGATATTCCGGGACAGGGGGCCGGCGAGCAGTACTTC
CASSQDIPGQGAGEQYF
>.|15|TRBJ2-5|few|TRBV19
TGTGCCAGTAGTACAACCGCGACAGACTTAGAGACCCAGTACTTC
CASSTTATDLETQYF
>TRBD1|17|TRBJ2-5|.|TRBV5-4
TGTGCCAGCAGCTTGGGACAGGGGGCGAGCCTTTTAGAGACCCAGTACTTC
CASSLGQGASLLETQYF
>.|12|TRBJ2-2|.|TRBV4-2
TGTGCCAGCAGCCATACAACCGGGGAGCTGTTTTTT
CASSHTTGELFF
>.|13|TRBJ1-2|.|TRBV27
TGTGCCAGTCTTTGGGGGGGTGTCTATGGCTACACCTTC
CASLWGGVYGYTF
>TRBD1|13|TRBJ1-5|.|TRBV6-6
TGTGCCACTTCCGGGACAGACCTTGAACCCCAGCATTTT
CATSGTDLEPQHF
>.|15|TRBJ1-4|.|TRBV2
TGTGCCAGCAGGTTGGAGGGGGGGCTCGGGGAAAAACTGTTTTTT
CASRLEGGLGEKLFF
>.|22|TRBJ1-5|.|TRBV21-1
TGTGCCAGCAGCAAGGGCCCGGACCCGGGACAGCCGGGCAATTATAGCAATCAGCCCCAGCATTTT
CASSKGPDPGQPGNYSNQPQHF
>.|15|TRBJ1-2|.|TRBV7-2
TGTGCCAGCAAGAACGCAGGGCCTAATAACTATGGCTACACCTTC
CASKNAGPNNYGYTF
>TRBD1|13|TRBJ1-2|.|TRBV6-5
TGTGCCACCAGAAAGGGGGCCCCTTATGGCTACACCTTC
CATRKGAPYGYTF
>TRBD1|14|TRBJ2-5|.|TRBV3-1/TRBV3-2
TGTGCCAGCAGTGAGAGACAGGGCCCAGAGACCCAGTACTTC
CASSERQGPETQYF
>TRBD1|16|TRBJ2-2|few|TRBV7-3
TGTGCCAGCAGCTTAACGTCGGCAGGGGGTACCGGGGAGCTGTTTTTT
CASSLTSAGGTGELFF
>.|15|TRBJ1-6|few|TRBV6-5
TGTGCCAGCAGACCTTACAGGGATTATAATTCACCCCTCCACTTT
CASRPYRDYNSPLHF
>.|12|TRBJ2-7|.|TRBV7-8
TGTGCCAGCAGCCTACAGGGCTACGAGCAGTACTTC
CASSLQGYEQYF
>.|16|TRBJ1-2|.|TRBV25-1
TGTGCCAGCAGTGAATTGTTTAGGGAGGAGGGCTATGGCTACACCTTC
CASSELFREEGYGYTF
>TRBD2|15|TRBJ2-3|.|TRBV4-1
TGCGCCAGCAGCCCGGAGCGGGGGGCTACAGATACGCAGTATTTT
CASSPERGATDTQYF
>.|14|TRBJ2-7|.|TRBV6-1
TGTGCCAGCAGTGAGAGCGGGCGATACTACGAGCAGTACTTC
CASSESGRYYEQYF
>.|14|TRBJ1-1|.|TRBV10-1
TGCGCCAGCAGTGGGACAAAAATGAACACTGAAGCTTTCTTT
CASSGTKMNTEAFF
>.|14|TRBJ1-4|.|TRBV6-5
TGTGCCAGCAGCCGACAGCCAACTAATGAAAAACTGTTTTTT
CASSRQPTNEKLFF
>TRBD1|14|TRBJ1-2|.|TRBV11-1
TGTGCCAGCAGCAAACTCAGGACAGGGGACGGCTACACCTTC
CASSKLRTGDGYTF
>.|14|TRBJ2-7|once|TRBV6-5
TGTGCCAGCAGCCGCCCCTCCGGGACCTACGAGCAGTACTTC
CASSRPSGTYEQYF
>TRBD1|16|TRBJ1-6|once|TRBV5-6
TGTGCCAGCAGCTTGGGGGGAAACAGGGGAAGCGCACCCCTCCACTTT
CASSLGGNRGSAPLHF
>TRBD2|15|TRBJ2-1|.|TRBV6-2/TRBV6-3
TGTGCCAGCAGCTTAGCGGGGGGCATCTACAATGAGCAGTTCTTC
CASSLAGGIYNEQFF
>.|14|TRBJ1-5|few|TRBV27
TGTGCCAGCAGTTTATTGCAGGGCCATCAGCCCCAGCATTTT
CASSLLQGHQPQHF
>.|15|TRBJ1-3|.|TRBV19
TGTGCCAGTTCGACGGACGGGGGGTCTGGAAACACCATATATTTT
CASSTDGGSGNTIYF
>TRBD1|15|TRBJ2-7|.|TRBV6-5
TGTGCCAGTACTCCCGGGACAGGGGGCGGGTACGAGCAGTATTTC
CASTPGTGGGYEQYF
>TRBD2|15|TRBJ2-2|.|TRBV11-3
TGTGCCAGCAGCTCTAGCGGCACGAACACCGGGGAGCTGTTTTTT
CASSSSGTNTGELFF
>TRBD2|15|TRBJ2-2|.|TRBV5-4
TGTGCCAGCAGCGAACGGGGGGGCCACACCGGGGAGCTGTTTTTT
CASSERGGHTGELFF
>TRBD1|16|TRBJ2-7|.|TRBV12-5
TGTGCTAGTGGTTCTGGGACAGGGGGCAAAGTAGACGAGCAGTACTTC
CASGSGTGGKVDEQYF
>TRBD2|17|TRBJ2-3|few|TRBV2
TGTGCCAGCAGTCCAACCCCGACTAGCGGGGGGGCAGATACGCAGTATTTT
CASSPTPTSGGADTQYF
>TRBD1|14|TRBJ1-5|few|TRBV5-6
TGTGCCAGCAATGTACAGGGGGGAGGACAGCCCCAGCATTTT
CASNVQGGGQPQHF
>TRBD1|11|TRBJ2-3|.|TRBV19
TGTGCCAGTAGAACGAGGGACAGGCAGTATTTT
CASRTRDRQYF
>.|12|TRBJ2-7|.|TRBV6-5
TGTGCCAGCAGGGACACCCACTACGAGCAGTACTTC
CASRDTHYEQYF
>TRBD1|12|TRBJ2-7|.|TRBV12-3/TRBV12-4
TGTGCCAGCAGCTCAGGGGGCTACGAGCAGTACTTC
CASSSGGYEQYF
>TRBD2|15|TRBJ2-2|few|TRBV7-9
TGTGCCAGCAGCTTAGGCGGGGGGCGCACCGGGGAGCTGTTTTTT
CASSLGGGRTGELFF
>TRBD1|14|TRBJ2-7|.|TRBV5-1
TGCGCCAGCAGTGTGTCGGGACAGACCTACGAGCAGTACTTC
CASSVSGQTYEQYF
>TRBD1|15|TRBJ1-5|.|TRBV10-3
TGTGCCATCAGTGAGTCGACAGGGGGCTATCAGCCCCAGCATTTT
CAISESTGGYQPQHF
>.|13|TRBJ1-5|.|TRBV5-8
TGTGCCAGCAGCCGGGATAGCAATCAGCCCCAGCATTTT
CASSRDSNQPQHF
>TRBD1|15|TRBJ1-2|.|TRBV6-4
TGTGCCAGCAAAGTTTTATCGACAGGGGGAGGAGGCTACACCTTC
CASKVLSTGGGGYTF
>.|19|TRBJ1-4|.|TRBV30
TGTGCCTGGCAACCGGGACATTTAAATCCCACGGCAACTAATGAAAAACTGTTTTTT
CAWQPGHLNPTATNEKLFF
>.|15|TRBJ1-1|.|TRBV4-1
TGCGCCAGCAGCCAAGGTTGGGCAAGAGACACTGAAGCTTTCTTT
CASSQGWARDTEAFF
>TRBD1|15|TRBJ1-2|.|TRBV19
TGTGCCAGTAGAGGGGAACAGGGGGGCAACTATGGCTACACCTTC
CASRGEQGGNYGYTF
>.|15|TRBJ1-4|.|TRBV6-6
TGTGCCAGCAGTTCTCCCGTTGCAACTAATGAAAAACTGTTTTTT
CASSSPVATNEKLFF
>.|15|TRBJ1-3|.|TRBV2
TGTGCCAGCATACGGGTGGACAGCTCTGGAAACACCATATATTTT
CASIRVDSSGNTIYF
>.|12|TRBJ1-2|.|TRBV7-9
TGTGCCACGACAACAGGGCTCTATGGCTACACCTTC
CATTTGLYGYTF
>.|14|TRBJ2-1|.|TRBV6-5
TGTGCCAGCAGTTACGGAGGACTGGGCAATGAGCAGTTCTTC
CASSYGGLGNEQFF
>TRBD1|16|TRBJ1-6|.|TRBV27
TGTGCCAGCAGTCGACGGACAGGGGGCTATAATTCACCCCTCCACTTT
CASSRRTGGYNSPLHF
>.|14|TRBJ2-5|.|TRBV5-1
TGCGCCAGCAGACCTACAGGGACCCAAGAGACCCAGTACTTC
CASRPTGTQETQYF
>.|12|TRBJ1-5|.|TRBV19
TGTGCCAGTAGTATGGTCGGTCAGCCCCAGCATTTT
CASSMVGQPQHF
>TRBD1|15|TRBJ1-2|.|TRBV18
TGTGCCAGCTCACCAGCCGGACAGGGGCTAAGAGGCTACACCTTC
CASSPAGQGLRGYTF
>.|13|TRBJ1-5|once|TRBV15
TGTGCCACCAGCGCAGGGAACAATCAGCCCCAGCATTTT
CATSAGNNQPQHF
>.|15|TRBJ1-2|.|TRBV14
TGTGCCAGCAGCCAAGATCAGGGGTCTAACTATGGCTACACCTTC
CASSQDQGSNYGYTF
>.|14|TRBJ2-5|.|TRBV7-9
TGTGCCAGCAGCTTAGGGCATCAACGAGAGACCCAGTACTTC
CASSLGHQRETQYF
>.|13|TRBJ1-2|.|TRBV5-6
TGTGCCAGCAGCCCGGGGGGGCAGTTGGGCTACACCTTC
CASSPGGQLGYTF
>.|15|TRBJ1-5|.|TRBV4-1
TGCGCCAGCAGCCAAGGGGGCGCGGGCAATCAGCCCCAGCATTTT
CASSQGGAGNQPQHF
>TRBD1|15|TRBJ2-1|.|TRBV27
TGTGCCAGCAGTCCCGGGACAGGCTCCTACAATGAGCAGTTCTTC
CASSPGTGSYNEQFF